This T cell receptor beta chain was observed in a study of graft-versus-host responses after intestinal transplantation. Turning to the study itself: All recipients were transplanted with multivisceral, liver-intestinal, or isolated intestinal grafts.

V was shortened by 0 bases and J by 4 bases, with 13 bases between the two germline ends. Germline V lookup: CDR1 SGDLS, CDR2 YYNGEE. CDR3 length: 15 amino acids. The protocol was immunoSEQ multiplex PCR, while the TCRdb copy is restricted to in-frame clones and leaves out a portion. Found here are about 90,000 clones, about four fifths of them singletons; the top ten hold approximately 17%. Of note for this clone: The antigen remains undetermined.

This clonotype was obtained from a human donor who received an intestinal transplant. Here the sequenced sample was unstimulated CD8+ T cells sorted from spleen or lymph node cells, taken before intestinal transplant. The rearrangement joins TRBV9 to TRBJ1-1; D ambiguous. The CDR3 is CASSVDPEPVTEAFF. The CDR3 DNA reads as TGTGCCAGCAGCGTAGACCCAGAACCGGTCACTGAAGCTTTCTTT.